Shown below are 29 T cell receptor beta chains from a single sample sequenced in a study of memory CD4+ T cells and cytomegalovirus serostatus. Repertoires were generated with immunoSEQ multiplex PCR, while TCRdb's copy carries only in-frame clones and drops some. Here the sample spans over 40,000 clones, approximately 74% being singletons. Single viable CD3+CD4+CD8-CD45RO+ cells were sorted as the memory CD4+ T cells. Material: memory CD4+ T cells from blood. Every receptor here comes from an adult in good health and CMV-seropositive.

The chain combines TRBV16 with TRBJ1-3; D unclear. Trimming left V 0 bases short and J 1 base short, with 10 bases between. Germline CDR1 and CDR2: KGHSY and FQNENV. CDR3 length equals 16 residues. In nucleotides, the CDR3 is TGTGCCAGCAGCCAATCCACAGTGTCGTCTGGAAACACCATATATTTT. This encodes CASSQSTVSSGNTIYF. Variable domain in full (rest from reference TRBV16 and TRBJ1-3): GEEVAQTPKHLVRGEGQKAKLYCAPIKGHSYVFWYQQVLKNEFKFLISFQNENVFDETGMPKERFSAKCLPNSPCSLEIQATKLEDSAVYFCASSQSTVSSGNTIYFGEGSWLTVV.

The chain uses TRBV28 and TRBJ1-1; tentative D call: TRBD1 (5 bases). CDR3 length: 14 residues. Per germline, CDR1 MDHEN and CDR2 SYDVKM. Between the trimmed V and J ends, which lost 3 bases and 5 bases, there was a span of 13 bases. CDR3 nucleotide sequence: TGTGCCAGCAGTTTCGATCAGGGTTGGACTGAAGCTTTCTTT. Its translation is CASSFDQGWTEAFF.

The chain recombines TRBV5-1 with TRBJ2-7, with 8 bases matching TRBD1. V was pared by 4 bases and J by 6 bases, with 6 bases of the junction left unmatched. Germline CDR1 and CDR2: SGHRS and YFSETQ. CDR3 length: 13 residues. The CDR3 spells CASSLQTGAEQYF. DNA of the CDR3: TGCGCCAGCAGCCTACAGACAGGGGCCGAGCAGTACTTC.

This chain links TRBV6-5 with TRBJ1-2; unclear D gene. Germline-derived CDR1 and CDR2 are MNHEY and SVGAGI. V lost 6 bases and J lost 0, with 11 bases in between. The CDR3 is 14 residues long. CDR3 coding DNA: TGTGCCAGCAGCACACGACGGGCTAACTATGGCTACACCTTC. This gives the protein CASSTRRANYGYTF.

This clone was counted a few times. The gene calls are TRBV7-9 and TRBJ2-3, with 14 bases aligning to TRBD2. Looked up from germline, CDR1 is SEHNR and CDR2 is FQNEAQ (reference sequence). The CDR3 runs 15 residues. The junction had 4 bases not matched to a gene; V was cut back by 5 bases and J by 6 bases. This CDR3 reads CASSPRTSGGDTQYF. The CDR3, as DNA: TGTGCCAGCAGCCCCCGGACTAGCGGGGGGGATACGCAGTATTTT.

In its sample, this clone ranks as medium-sized. CDR3 in amino acids: CASSLDRGLGTEAFF. DNA for the CDR3: TGTGCCAGCAGCTTGGACAGGGGGCTGGGGACTGAAGCTTTCTTT. V gene TRBV5-4 combines with J gene TRBJ1-1; the match to TRBD1 covers 9 bases. From germline, CDR1 is SGHNT and CDR2 YYREEE (reference sequence). Trimming removed 0 bases from V and 5 bases from J; junction bases left unmatched: 5. CDR3 length: 15 residues.

This chain's CDR3 is CASSSFTGELFF. CDR3 nucleotides: TGTGCCAGCAGCTCCTTCACCGGGGAGCTGTTTTTT. V and J are TRBV11-3 and TRBJ2-2, with unresolved D. In germline, CDR1 is SGHNT, CDR2 YENEEA. Trimming left V 4 bases short and J 4 bases short, with 4 bases between. The CDR3 totals 12 residues. The whole variable domain, filled in from reference TRBV11-3 and TRBJ2-2, reads EAGVVQSPRYKIIEKKQPVAFWCNPISGHNTLYWYLQNLGQGPELLIRYENEEAVDDSQLPKDRFSAERLKGVDSTLKIQPAELGDSAVYLCASSSFTGELFFGEGSRLTVL.

The CDR3 sequence is CASSEVGMDTTGYTF. The CDR3 DNA reads TGCGCCAGCAGTGAGGTGGGGATGGACACTACTGGCTACACCTTC. The chain carries TRBV10-2 and TRBJ1-2, with a weak D call TRBD1 (5 bases). CDR3 length equals 15 residues. Germline values: CDR1 WSHSY, CDR2 SAAADI. Trimming shortened V by 2 bases and J by 7 bases, and 17 bases separated the two germline ends.

This clone was seen a handful of times. The same CDR3 is also encoded by other DNA sequences in this sample. This chain uses TRBV19 with TRBJ1-2, with D unclear. Looked up from germline, CDR1 is LNHDA and CDR2 is SQIVND (reference sequence). This CDR3 is built from 14 residues. Trimming took 0 bases from V and 1 from J, leaving 6 bases between them. The CDR3 is CASSIDSLNYGYTF. The CDR3 DNA is TGTGCCAGTAGTATAGACAGCCTTAACTATGGCTACACCTTC.

The V gene is TRBV7-2, the J gene TRBJ2-7, with 7 bases aligning to TRBD1. V lost 5 bases, J lost 1 base, and 5 bases stayed unmatched. CDR1 is SGHTA and CDR2 is FQGNSA in the germline V gene. CDR3 length equals 14 residues. CDR3 in amino acids: CASSIQQGSYEQYF. The CDR3 bases are TGTGCCAGCAGCATCCAACAGGGGTCCTACGAGCAGTACTTC.

This chain joins TRBV5-1 and TRBJ1-5; D gene ambiguous. Per germline, CDR1 SGHRS and CDR2 YFSETQ. There are 15 residues in the CDR3. V was trimmed by 2 bases and J by 1 base, leaving 10 bases between them. DNA for the CDR3: TGCGCCAGCAGCTTTGAGGGAGGAAGCAATCAGCCCCAGCATTTT. Amino acid sequence: CASSFEGGSNQPQHF.

This rearrangement joins TRBV2 to TRBJ1-3, with D perhaps TRBD1 (6 bases). The ends were cut back, 4 bases at V and 6 bases at J, with 13 bases in the middle. The CDR3 is 14 amino acids. Germline V gene sequence: CDR1 SNHLY, CDR2 FYNNEI. This CDR3 is CASSAGTNSNTIYF. CDR3 DNA sequence: TGTGCCAGCAGTGCCGGGACAAATTCAAACACCATATATTTT.

The J gene is TRBJ2-1, the V gene TRBV6-1; D perhaps matches TRBD1 (6 bases). This CDR3 region has 11 residues. The V end lost 6 bases, the J end lost 10 bases, and 10 bases lay between the germline ends. Germline V CDR1 and CDR2: MNHNS, SASEGT. CDR3 protein: CASRGASEQFF. The CDR3 DNA is TGTGCCAGCAGGGGGGCGTCGGAGCAGTTCTTC.

V is TRBV11-2 and J is TRBJ2-5; D is uncertain. Germline V CDR1 and CDR2: SGHAT, FQNNGV. The CDR3 runs to 15 residues. Trimming removed 1 base from V and 3 bases from J, with 12 bases in between. CDR3 sequence (DNA): TGTGCCAGCAGCTTAGGGCAGGCACTTAAAGAGACCCAGTACTTC. This encodes CASSLGQALKETQYF.

The chain combines TRBV25-1 with TRBJ1-2; 7 nucleotides line up with TRBD1. This CDR3 has 15 amino acids. Trimming removed 2 bases from V and 2 bases from J; junction bases left unmatched: 5. Germline V gene sequence: CDR1 MGHDK, CDR2 SYGVNS. CDR3 nucleotides: TGTGCCAGCAGTGAAGGGGGCAGGGGGAACTATGGCTACACCTTC. This codes for CASSEGGRGNYGYTF.

The chain uses TRBV7-9 and TRBJ1-2, with 9 bases lining up with TRBD1. This CDR3 is built from 17 residues. Unmatched junction bases numbered 7, after V lost 2 bases and J lost 0 bases. Germline V lookup: CDR1 SEHNR, CDR2 FQNEAQ (reference sequence). The CDR3 sequence: CASSLRTGELANYGYTF. CDR3 DNA: TGTGCCAGCAGCTTAAGGACAGGGGAATTAGCTAACTATGGCTACACCTTC.

The chain combines TRBV2 with TRBJ2-2; a possible D gene is TRBD1 (6 bases). The CDR3 runs to 13 residues. Trimming left V 6 bases short and J 9 bases short, with 14 bases between. The V gene's germline CDR1 is SNHLY and CDR2 FYNNEI. In DNA, the CDR3 is TGTGCCAGCAGGAACAGGGATGGGCGGGAGCTGTTTTTT. Amino acids: CASRNRDGRELFF.

V usage is TRBV6-6 and J usage is TRBJ2-2, with TRBD1 matching over 7 bases. J was trimmed by 0 bases and V by 1 base; bases with no gene match: 2. The CDR3 loop spans 16 amino acids. Germline V gene sequence: CDR1 MNHNY, CDR2 SVGAGI (reference sequence). The CDR3 coding sequence is TGTGCCAGCAGTTACTTTGGGACAGCGAACACCGGGGAGCTGTTTTTT. It yields the protein CASSYFGTANTGELFF.

This chain uses TRBV5-4 with TRBJ2-3, with no clear D. Germline V CDR1 and CDR2: SGHNT, YYREEE (reference sequence). There are 14 residues in the CDR3. V was shortened by 1 base and J by 0 bases, with 6 bases between the two germline ends. CDR3 sequence: CASSLSPSTDTQYF. The CDR3 nucleotides are TGTGCCAGCAGCTTGAGTCCTAGCACAGATACGCAGTATTTT.

This rearrangement joins TRBV9 to TRBJ2-2; TRBD2 is a possible D gene (6 bases). CDR1 and CDR2 from the germline V gene are SGDLS and YYNGEE. The V end was cut by 4 bases, the J end by 0 bases, with 7 bases between. This CDR3 spans 14 amino acids. The CDR3: CASSSGANTGELFF. CDR3 nucleotide sequence: TGTGCCAGCAGCTCGGGGGCGAACACCGGGGAGCTGTTTTTT.

The chain has TRBV19 and TRBJ2-1, with a weak D call TRBD1 (6 bases). CDR3 length equals 14 residues. Trimming left V 6 bases short and J 7 bases short, with 16 bases between. Germline assignment: CDR1 LNHDA and CDR2 SQIVND (reference sequence). The CDR3 loop reads CASRTGGYGNEQFF. The CDR3 DNA sequence: TGTGCCAGTAGGACTGGGGGCTACGGGAATGAGCAGTTCTTC.

This clone was detected only a few times. The gene calls are TRBV11-2 and TRBJ2-2; TRBD1 matches at 7 bases. Unmatched junction bases numbered 7, after V lost 5 bases and J lost 7 bases. Germline V gene lookup returns CDR1 SGHAT and CDR2 FQNNGV. The CDR3 has 14 residues. The CDR3 is CASSRQGEGGELFF. Written as DNA, the CDR3 is TGTGCCAGCAGCCGACAGGGAGAGGGCGGGGAGCTGTTTTTT.

V usage is TRBV6-5 and J usage is TRBJ2-5; D is possibly TRBD1 (6 bases). Trimming shortened V by 7 bases and J by 4 bases, and 13 bases separated the two germline ends. Germline assignment: CDR1 MNHEY and CDR2 SVGAGI. The length of the CDR3 is 13 residues. The CDR3 reads CASMRGLGETQYF. The CDR3 nucleotides are TGTGCCAGCATGAGGGGGTTGGGAGAGACCCAGTACTTC.

This clone was seen only once. The chain links TRBV19 to TRBJ2-7; D may match TRBD1 or TRBD2 (5 bases each). CDR1 and CDR2 from the germline V gene are LNHDA and SQIVND (reference sequence). The CDR3 has 13 amino acids. V was clipped by 5 bases and J by 3 bases, with 11 bases between them. CDR3 loop: CASSLGRNYEQYF. The CDR3 nucleotides are TGTGCCAGTAGTCTGGGACGGAACTACGAGCAGTACTTC. Full variable domain (outside the CDR3, taken from reference TRBV19 and TRBJ2-7): DGGITQSPKYLFRKEGQNVTLSCEQNLNHDAMYWYRQDPGQGLRLIYYSQIVNDFQKGDIAEGYSVSREKKESFPLTVTSAQKNPTAFYLCASSLGRNYEQYFGPGTRLTVT.

V is TRBV5-6 and J is TRBJ1-5, with D uncertain. The ends were cut back, 3 bases at V and 5 bases at J, with 15 bases in the middle. Germline V gives CDR1 SGHDT, CDR2 YYEEEE. CDR3 size: 15 residues. CDR3 amino acids: CASSWGMSPDQPQHF. The CDR3 region has the DNA TGTGCCAGCAGCTGGGGAATGAGCCCCGATCAGCCCCAGCATTTT.

V usage is TRBV5-4 and J usage is TRBJ1-2; weak D call: TRBD1 (5 bases). The CDR3 is 15 amino acids. V dropped 1 base and J dropped 0 bases, with 10 bases sitting between them. CDR1 is SGHNT and CDR2 is YYREEE in the germline V gene (reference sequence). In DNA, the CDR3 is TGTGCCAGCAGCTTGATGGGACGGACTAACTATGGCTACACCTTC. It is translated as CASSLMGRTNYGYTF.

This clone was seen only a few times. The chain has TRBV9 and TRBJ1-1; the match to TRBD1 covers 9 bases. Germline V gives CDR1 SGDLS, CDR2 YYNGEE. The CDR3 is made up of 13 amino acids. V lost 6 bases and J lost 4; bases outside the gene matches: 4. Here the CDR3 DNA reads TGTGCCAGCACCTGGGGACAGGGCACTGAAGCTTTCTTT. This translates into CASTWGQGTEAFF.

This clone was seen a handful of times. J is TRBJ1-2 and V is TRBV2; weak D call: TRBD1 (6 bases). V dropped 7 bases and J dropped 5 bases, with 14 bases sitting between them. The CDR3 loop spans 13 amino acids. Germline values: CDR1 SNHLY, CDR2 FYNNEI. Here the CDR3 DNA reads TGTGCCAGCACCTGGGACACGGAGTATGGCTACACCTTC. The encoded protein is CASTWDTEYGYTF.

This clone was detected only a few times. The CDR3 DNA reads as TGTGCCAGCAGCGTAGTCGGGACAGGGGCCTCTGGAAACACCATATATTTT. Its protein product is CASSVVGTGASGNTIYF. This rearrangement joins TRBV9 to TRBJ1-3, with 10 positions matching TRBD1. The germline CDR1 and CDR2 sequences are SGDLS and YYNGEE. J lost 0 bases, V lost 0 bases, and 3 bases had no gene match. The CDR3 length is 17 residues.